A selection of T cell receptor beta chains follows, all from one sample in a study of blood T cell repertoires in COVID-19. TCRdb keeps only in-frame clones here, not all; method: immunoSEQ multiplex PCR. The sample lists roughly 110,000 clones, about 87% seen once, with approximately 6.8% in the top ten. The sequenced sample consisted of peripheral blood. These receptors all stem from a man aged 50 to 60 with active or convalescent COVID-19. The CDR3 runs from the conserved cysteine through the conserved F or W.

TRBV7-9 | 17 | CASSQPDRDRRSYGYTF
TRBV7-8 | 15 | CASSLGRLNTGELFF
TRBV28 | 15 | CASSLFGTGFYGYTF
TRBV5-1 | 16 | CASSLGSVAHSETQYF
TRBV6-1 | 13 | CASSEPQTYGYTF
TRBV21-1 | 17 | CASSKELELAITDEQFF
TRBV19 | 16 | CASSARQGRGNQPQHF
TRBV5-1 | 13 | CASSFGGDTEAFF
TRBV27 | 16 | CASSFGTGRNNQPQHF
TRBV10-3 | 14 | CASATPISGNTIYF
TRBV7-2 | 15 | CASSPEVRGNYGYTF
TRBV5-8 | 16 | CASSRGVAGWDYGYTF
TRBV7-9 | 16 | CASSESQPGQGGEQYF
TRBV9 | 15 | CASSAIQGAGTEAFF
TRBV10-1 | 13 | CASSVRGGYEQYF
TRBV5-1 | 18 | CASGSGGLAGPKTGELFF
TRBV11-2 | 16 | CASSGGEGWVNGELFF
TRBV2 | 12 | CASLRQGGEAFF
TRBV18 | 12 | CASSLNQETQYF
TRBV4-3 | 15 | CASSPGGIGDNEQFF
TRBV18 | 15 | CASSPRGQLNYGYTF
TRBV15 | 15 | CATSSPDRGSYEQYF
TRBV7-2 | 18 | CASSSPGSGTGGLNTQYF
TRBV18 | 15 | CASSPPASPSNEQYF
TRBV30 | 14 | CAYRTSGRANEQFF
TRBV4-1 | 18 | CASSQILGQVSGTDTQYF
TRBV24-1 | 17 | CATSDLKGLAGANEQFF
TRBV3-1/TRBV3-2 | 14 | CASSQGQNNQPQHF
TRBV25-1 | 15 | CASSGRQGADNEQFF